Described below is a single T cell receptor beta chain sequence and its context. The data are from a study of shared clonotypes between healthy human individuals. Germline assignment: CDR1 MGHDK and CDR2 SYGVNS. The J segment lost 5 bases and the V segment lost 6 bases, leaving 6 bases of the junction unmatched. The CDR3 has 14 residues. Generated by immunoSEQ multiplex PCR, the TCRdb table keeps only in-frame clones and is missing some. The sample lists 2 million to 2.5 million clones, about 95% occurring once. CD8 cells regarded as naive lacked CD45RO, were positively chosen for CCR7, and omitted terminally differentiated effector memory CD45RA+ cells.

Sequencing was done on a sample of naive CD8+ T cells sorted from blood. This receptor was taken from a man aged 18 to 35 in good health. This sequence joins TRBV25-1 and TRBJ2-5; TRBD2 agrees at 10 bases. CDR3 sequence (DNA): TGTGCCAGCAGGGGACTAGCGACGTTTGAGACCCAGTACTTC. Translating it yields CASRGLATFETQYF. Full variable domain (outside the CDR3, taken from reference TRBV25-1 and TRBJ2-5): EADIYQTPRYLVIGTGKKITLECSQTMGHDKMYWYQQDPGMELHLIHYSYGVNSTEKGDLSSESTVSRIRTEHFPLTLESARPSHTSQYLCASRGLATFETQYFGPGTRLLVL.